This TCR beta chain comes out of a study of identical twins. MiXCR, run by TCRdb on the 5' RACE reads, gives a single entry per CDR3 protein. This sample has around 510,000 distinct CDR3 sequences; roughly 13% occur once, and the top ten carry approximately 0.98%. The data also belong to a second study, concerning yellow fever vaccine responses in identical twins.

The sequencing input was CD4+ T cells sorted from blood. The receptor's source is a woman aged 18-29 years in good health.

The DNA of the CDR3 is TGTGCCAGCAGGAGGGGGACAGACGATGAAAAACTGTTTTTT. It encodes CASRRGTDDEKLFF. This rearrangement joins TRBV6-1 to TRBJ1-4; TRBD1 agrees at 7 bases. There are 14 residues in the CDR3. V was pared by 6 bases and J by 6 bases, with 7 bases of the junction left unmatched. The germline CDR1 and CDR2 sequences are MNHNS and SASEGT.